The 6 T cell receptor beta chains listed next were all sequenced from one sample in a study of blood T cell repertoires in COVID-19. The method was immunoSEQ multiplex PCR; TCRdb's version includes in-frame clones alone and lacks a portion of them. The sample shows 290,000 or so clones, 65% to 90% of them seen only once. Sequencing was done on a sample of peripheral blood. These receptors were collected from a man in his fifties or sixties with active or convalescent COVID-19.

This clone came up a few times. The V gene is TRBV7-2, the J gene TRBJ1-1, with 7 bases aligning to TRBD1. CDR1 and CDR2 (germline): SGHTA, FQGNSA. The V segment lost 5 bases and the J segment 11 bases; nucleotides outside the gene matches: 14. This CDR3 region has 14 residues. For the CDR3, the DNA is TGTGCCAGCAGCCCCACCCGCTTGACAGGGAACGCTTTCTTT. The encoded protein is CASSPTRLTGNAFF. The complete variable domain, with remaining parts taken from reference TRBV7-2 and TRBJ1-1, reads GAGVSQSPSNKVTEKGKDVELRCDPISGHTALYWYRQSLGQGLEFLIYFQGNSAPDKSGLPSDRFSAERTGGSVSTLTIQRTQQEDSAVYLCASSPTRLTGNAFFGQGTRLTVV.

This chain links TRBV19 with TRBJ1-6; 8 bases align to TRBD1. Germline CDR1 LNHDA, CDR2 SQIVND (reference sequence). The CDR3 is 15 amino acids. V lost 7 bases, J lost 0 bases, and 2 bases stayed unmatched. The CDR3 region is CASNTGGSYNSPLHF. Written as DNA, the CDR3 is TGTGCCAGTAATACAGGGGGCTCCTATAATTCACCCCTCCACTTT.

The chain carries TRBV30 and TRBJ1-2; possibly TRBD1 for D (6 bases). The germline V gene encodes CDR1 GTSNPN and CDR2 SVGIG (reference sequence). Trimming took off 2 bases at V and 13 bases at J, with 11 bases between the two ends. The CDR3 extends over 10 amino acids. This CDR3 is CAWSLDRVTF. CDR3 nucleotides: TGTGCCTGGAGTTTGGACAGAGTCACCTTC.

This clone has just a few counts. The gene calls are TRBV5-1 and TRBJ1-5; 8 nucleotides agree with TRBD1. With V trimmed by 5 bases and J by 7 bases, 11 bases remained unmatched. Germline CDR1 reads SGHRS; CDR2 reads YFSETQ. The CDR3 is 15 residues long. CDR3 loop: CASSPQGGKGQPQHF. CDR3 in DNA: TGCGCCAGCAGTCCACAGGGGGGAAAAGGGCAGCCCCAGCATTTT. Together with reference TRBV5-1 and TRBJ1-5, the CDR3 gives the full variable domain: KAGVTQTPRYLIKTRGQQVTLSCSPISGHRSVSWYQQTPGQGLQFLFEYFSETQRNKGNFPGRFSGRQFSNSRSEMNVSTLELGDSALYLCASSPQGGKGQPQHFGDGTRLSIL.

This clone was recorded once. The chain couples TRBV25-1 to TRBJ2-7; D gene unclear. The germline V gene has CDR1 MGHDK and CDR2 SYGVNS. The CDR3 is 14 residues long. V lost 3 bases and J 4 bases, leaving 13 bases between the germline ends. CDR3 residues: CASSEGPGMYEQYF. DNA of the CDR3: TGTGCCAGCAGTGAGGGCCCTGGTATGTACGAGCAGTACTTC.

The J gene is TRBJ2-1, the V gene TRBV3-1 (or the pseudogene TRBV3-2), with TRBD2 matching over 7 bases. V lost 6 bases to trimming and J lost 8 bases; unmatched junction nucleotides: 13. The V gene's germline CDR1 is LGHDT and CDR2 YNNKEL (reference sequence). The CDR3 loop spans 15 amino acids. The DNA of the CDR3 is TGTGCCAGCAGACATACAACCGGGACTATCGATGAGCAGTTCTTC. Translated, it gives CASRHTTGTIDEQFF.